This TCR beta chain is drawn from a study of metastatic and nonmetastatic thyroid tumors. Not a single patient had been given any form of treatment at any point before undergoing thyroid surgery. In the original analysis: Clinicopathological groups differed in CDR3, with these differences serving to build a distant-metastasis classifier for papillary thyroid cancer. TCRdb re-called clones from the PCR reads using MiXCR. TCRdb's processing, not the authors', yielded these V and J calls. The data hold roughly 72,000 clones, with less than 20% observed a single time. This clone was counted at least ten times. This clonotype was obtained from a female donor with papillary thyroid cancer or a benign thyroid nodule (not recorded which). Some clones in this sample may be carry-over from other donors' samples. The sequencing sample was made of blood.

Here the CDR3 reads CASSEGLAGDNEQFF. The CDR3 DNA is TGTGCCAGCAGTGAGGGACTAGCGGGAGACAATGAGCAGTTCTTC. This chain links TRBV6-4 with TRBJ2-1, with 14 bases identical to TRBD2. This CDR3 spans 15 amino acids. From germline, CDR1 is MRHNA and CDR2 SNTAGT. The V and J ends lost 3 bases and 5 bases, in that order; junction bases with no gene match: 0.